A single sample gave rise to the 2 T cell receptor beta chains below, sequenced in a study of control samples from healthy donors and cancer patients. Here immunoSEQ multiplex PCR was the method, and the copy in TCRdb shows in-frame clones only, minus some. The data show 170,000 or so clones, 85% to 95% seen once. The sequenced sample consisted of blood. These TCRs come from a woman between 18 and 30 years old in good health.

This chain uses TRBV7-8 with TRBJ2-6; D call uncertain. V lost 1 base, J lost 0 bases, and 13 bases lay in between. This CDR3 contains 18 residues. Germline V gives CDR1 SGHVS, CDR2 FQNEAQ. CDR3 residues: CASSLETPPHSGANVLTF. Written as DNA, the CDR3 is TGTGCCAGCAGCTTAGAAACTCCCCCTCACTCTGGGGCCAACGTCCTGACTTTC.

The chain combines TRBV12-5 with TRBJ1-5, with TRBD1 identical over 7 bases. The CDR3 is made up of 15 amino acids. V lost 4 bases, J lost 5 bases, and 8 bases stayed unmatched. Germline V gene sequence: CDR1 LGHNT, CDR2 FRNRAP. CDR3 loop: CASGWGDSRYQPQHF. CDR3 DNA sequence: TGTGCTAGTGGTTGGGGGGACAGTAGATATCAGCCCCAGCATTTT.